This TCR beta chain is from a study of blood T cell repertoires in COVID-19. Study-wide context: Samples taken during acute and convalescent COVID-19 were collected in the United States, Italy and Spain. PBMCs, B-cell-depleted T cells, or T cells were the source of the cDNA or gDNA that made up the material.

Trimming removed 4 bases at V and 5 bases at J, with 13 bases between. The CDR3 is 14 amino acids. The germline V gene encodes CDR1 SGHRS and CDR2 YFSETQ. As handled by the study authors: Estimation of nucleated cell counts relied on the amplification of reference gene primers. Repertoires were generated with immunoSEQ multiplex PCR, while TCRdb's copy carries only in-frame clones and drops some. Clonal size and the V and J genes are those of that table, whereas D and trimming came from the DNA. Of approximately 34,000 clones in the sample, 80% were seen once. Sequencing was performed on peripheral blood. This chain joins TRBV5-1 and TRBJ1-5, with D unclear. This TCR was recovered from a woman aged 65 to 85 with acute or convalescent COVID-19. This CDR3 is CASSLAICDQPQHF. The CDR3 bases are TGCGCCAGCAGCCTAGCCATTTGCGATCAGCCCCAGCATTTT.